This TCR beta chain was sequenced in a study of OX40 agonist ivuxolimab in advanced cancers. Germline values: CDR1 GTSNPN, CDR2 SVGIG (reference sequence). CDR3 length: 14 amino acids. Trimming removed 4 bases from V and 8 bases from J, with 17 bases in between. The method was immunoSEQ multiplex PCR; TCRdb's version includes in-frame clones alone and lacks a portion of them. This table has approximately 28,000 clones, about 82% appearing once. This clone was seen a single time. This TCR came from an adult with an advanced solid tumor such as melanoma, head and neck, liver or kidney cancer. This rearrangement joins TRBV30 to TRBJ1-4, with D tentatively TRBD1 (5 bases). Sequenced here: CD4+ or CD8+ T cells sorted from blood, sampled in a trial of the OX40 agonist ivuxolimab. CDR3 nucleotides: TGTGCCTGGAACTCAGGGAGTGGGGAAGAAAAACTGTTTTTT. As protein: CAWNSGSGEEKLFF.